This T cell receptor (beta chain) was identified during a study of T-cell reconstitution after alpha-beta-depleted transplantation in children. This clonotype was seen a few times. Trimming cost V 4 bases and J 6 bases; bases outside gene matches: 7. Germline CDR1 is MGHRA and CDR2 is YSYEKL. This CDR3 has 15 amino acids. A TCRbeta library incorporating unique molecular identifiers was prepared. TCRdb redid the calling of the PCR reads with MiXCR, one entry per CDR3 protein. The sample has some 640,000 distinct CDR3 sequences; roughly 17% are singletons. This sample comprised PBMCs from the stem cell graft donor, obtained from the stem cell graft. The gene calls are TRBV4-1 and TRBJ2-1, with 9 bases aligning to TRBD1. The TCR was taken from a human donor who donated a stem cell graft to a child with acute myeloid leukemia. The CDR3 is CASSPGTGPFNEQFF. CDR3 in DNA: TGCGCCAGCAGCCCCGGGACAGGGCCATTCAATGAGCAGTTCTTC.